Only a few counts were recorded for the clone carrying this T cell receptor (beta chain). This record comes from a study of T-cell memory formation after mild COVID-19. Constant-segment primers were used for 5'RACE, and the resulting TCR alpha and TCR beta cDNA libraries carried sample barcodes and UMIs. Using its own MiXCR run on the 5' RACE reads, TCRdb lists one record per CDR3 protein. The data show approximately 440,000 distinct CDR3 sequences, with approximately 20% seen just once and 7.5% to 9.5% held by the top ten. The sequencing sample was made of PBMCs or a T cell subset sorted from them (not recorded which). This clonotype was obtained from an adult woman who had mild COVID-19 (a few samples of this study predate the infection). Cell type and time point are not known.

Here the CDR3 DNA reads TGTGCCAGCAGCTTGGCCGGACAAGCGAGCTATGGCTACACCTTC. Translation: CASSLAGQASYGYTF. The chain carries TRBV7-2 and TRBJ1-2, with a weak D call TRBD1 (5 bases). Trimming shortened V by 3 bases and J by 4 bases, and 15 bases separated the two germline ends. The CDR3 contains 15 residues. Per germline, CDR1 SGHTA and CDR2 FQGNSA.